Sequencing of this T cell receptor beta chain was carried out in a study of OX40 agonist ivuxolimab in advanced cancers. Broadly, across the study: Ivuxolimab was an agonistic, fully human IgG2 monoclonal antibody directed against OX40 (CD134), a costimulatory receptor. Peripheral TCRbeta sequencing was intended to test whether TCR sequence diversity was altered and clonal T-cell expansion was caused by ivuxolimab. Prior anti-PD-1, anti-PD-L1 or anti-CTLA-4 therapy was permitted, and approximately 39% of dose-escalation patients had received checkpoint inhibitors. The paper covers the monotherapy dose-escalation part of the phase I ivuxolimab trial, which included N = 52 patients. Partial responses were achieved by three dose-escalation patients, of whom one had hepatocellular carcinoma and two had cutaneous melanoma. Among the approximately 54 dose-escalation patients, 19 had hepatocellular carcinoma, about 15 melanoma, 9 renal cell carcinoma and 9 head and neck cancer. A male proportion of roughly 80% and a mean age of approximately 62 years, ranging from 23 to 79, were recorded for the dose-escalation cohort. Intravenous ivuxolimab was administered to patients every 2 weeks at six dose levels: 0.01, 0.1, 0.3, 1.5, 3 and 10 mg/kg. On the study overall, not on this receptor specifically: Partial responders in the 0.1-3.0 mg/kg groups had among the lowest normalized peripheral clonal expansion, especially among CD8+ T cells. After ivuxolimab, CD8+ T cells had more expanded clones than CD4+ T cells on average. Low levels of normalized T-cell clonal expansion were also seen in some nonresponding patients. At doses from 0.1 to 3.0 mg/kg, clonal expansion was seen in both CD4+ and CD8+ blood T cells between baseline and week 6. Antigen specificity was not determined for the clonally expanded peripheral T cells.

A word on this clone: This receptor's antigen is unknown. Base quality data are lacking; no much larger clone is found one base away.

Genomic DNA was isolated from the sorted cells so that the TCRbeta CDR3 region could be sequenced. TCRbeta CDR3 regions were sequenced using the immunoSEQ Assay. TCRdb obtained this table from immuneACCESS and retained in-frame rearrangements with V and J assigned. These tables miss some clones; where compared with another copy, unresolved V genes account for less than half of the shortfall, and the remainder is unexplained. This sample comprises about 90,000 clones, roughly 93% of them detected only once. The top ten hold 0.3% to 0.4% of the sample. Sequences SGHTA (CDR1) and FQGNSA (CDR2) are obtained from the germline V gene. V and J lose 2 bases and 1 base, and a span of 16 bases separates them. CDR3 length: 17 amino acids, cysteine to phenylalanine. Only the CDR3 part of the read is kept: 51 bases, read in frame from the first base. Patients with autoimmune disease history or receiving systemic immunosuppression were excluded from the trial. Peripheral blood for TCR sequencing was drawn from every dose cohort at baseline, at cycle 4 day 1 and at cycle 7 day 1. Samples came from an open-label, multicenter, first-in-human phase I dose-escalation trial of ivuxolimab. Adults with locally advanced or metastatic melanoma, renal cell carcinoma, hepatocellular carcinoma or head and neck squamous cell carcinoma were enrolled in the trial. Before TCR sequencing, CD4+ T cells and CD8+ T cells were sorted from peripheral blood as separate populations.

The starting material was CD4+ or CD8+ T cells sorted from blood, obtained in a trial of the OX40 agonist ivuxolimab. The sequence was collected from an adult with an advanced solid tumor such as melanoma, head and neck, liver or kidney cancer. The V and J segments used are TRBV7-2 and TRBJ2-3; a confident D gene designation cannot be given. The CDR3 here reads CASSLSSIGPGTDTQYF. The DNA sequence is as follows: TGTGCCAGCAGCTTATCATCCATAGGGCCCGGCACAGATACGCAGTATTTT.